The clone carrying this T cell receptor (beta chain) was counted a few times. The antigen is unknown. These data originate in a study of breast tumors, draining lymph nodes, adjacent tissues. Germline V gives CDR1 DFQATT, CDR2 SNEGSKA (reference sequence). With 7 bases removed from V and 2 bases from J, the gap between germline ends came to 16 bases. The CDR3 is made up of 14 amino acids. Study-wide results and caveats: Luminal-like breast cancer showed significantly higher tumor–nontumor repertoire similarity than basal-like. The data were judged consistent with most tumor T cells coming from lymph node and expanding in tumor. Tumor repertoires ranked between lymph nodes and nontumor tissue in diversity, with V and J gene preferences.

TCRdb recomputed calls from the multiplex PCR reads with MiXCR, one row per CDR3 protein. The sample has 50,000 to 65,000 distinct CDR3 sequences; around 40% are singletons. The receptor comes from a female donor with breast cancer. Some clones in this sample may be carry-over from other donors' samples. The V gene is TRBV20-1, the J gene TRBJ2-3, with D perhaps TRBD2 (7 bases). Material: breast tumor tissue. The CDR3: CSGEGGGYTDTQYF. CDR3 nucleotide sequence: TGCAGTGGAGAAGGGGGAGGGTACACAGATACGCAGTATTTT.